This T cell receptor beta chain emerged from a study of control samples from healthy donors and cancer patients (TCRdb year 2020). A word on this clone: The antigen it recognizes is unknown. No clone much larger than this one lies a single base away; base qualities are absent.

The library relied on the immunoSEQ multiplex PCR assay. TCRdb took this table from immuneACCESS and kept in-frame rearrangements with V and J called. Such tables lack part of the clones; where checked against another copy, unresolved V genes explain under half of the gap, and the rest is unexplained. The sample table shows approximately 70,000 clones, and approximately 86% are seen once. The ten largest make up less than 20% of the sample. The CDR3 covers 14 residues, taking in both the cysteine and the phenylalanine. Just CDR3 DNA is preserved here, 42 bases in frame from base 1. The germline V gene gives CDR1 as LGHNA and CDR2 as YSLEER. The trim is 0 bases for V and 5 bases for J, with a gap of 10 bases between the germline ends.

The origin of this receptor is a man between 60 and 75 years old in good health. The specimen sequenced was blood. The V and J segments used are TRBV4-3 and TRBJ1-2, and possibly TRBD1, on 5 matching bases. The CDR3 region has the sequence CASSQDRGGYGYTF. Here is the DNA: TGCGCCAGCAGCCAAGATAGGGGCGGATATGGCTACACCTTC.